These 3 T cell receptor beta chains originate from one sample sequenced in a study of cytomegalovirus exposure and HLA in healthy donors. Amplification used 60 Vbeta primers and 13 Jbeta primers. TCRdb's table, derived via immunoSEQ multiplex PCR, lists solely in-frame clones and lacks some. The table shows approximately 190,000 clones, with 82% occurring only once. Sequenced: PBMCs. The receptor source for this set is a woman aged 45 to 65 in good health and CMV-seropositive.

This clone has only a few counts. The rearrangement joins TRBV10-3 to TRBJ1-6; maybe TRBD1 (6 bases). CDR1 is ENHRY, CDR2 SYGVKD, per germline. This CDR3 spans 13 amino acids. The V and J ends lost 5 bases and 8 bases respectively, with 10 bases between them. For the CDR3, the DNA is TGTGCCATCAGTCCAGGGGCTGATTCACCCCTCCACTTT. Translated: CAISPGADSPLHF.

This clone appeared once. CDR3 nucleotides: TGCAGCCTGCGAGCACAGGGCGACGGGGAGCTGTTTTTT. Residues: CSLRAQGDGELFF. The genes are TRBV29-1 and TRBJ2-2; the D gene is possibly TRBD1 (6 bases). Germline lookup yields CDR1 SQVTM and CDR2 ANQGSEA. With 8 bases removed from V and 7 bases from J, the gap between germline ends came to 17 bases. The CDR3 contains 13 residues.

V and J are TRBV30 and TRBJ2-3; perhaps TRBD1 as D (5 bases). Trimming shortened V by 0 bases and J by 4 bases, and 11 bases separated the two germline ends. The germline CDR1 and CDR2 sequences are GTSNPN and SVGIG (reference sequence). This CDR3 has 14 amino acids. Here the CDR3 reads CAWSVTGLADTQYF. CDR3 coding DNA: TGTGCCTGGAGTGTTACAGGTCTCGCAGATACGCAGTATTTT.